This T cell receptor beta chain was identified in a study of technical replicates of blood from a few donors. The CDR3 has 15 residues. Deletions cut 0 bases from V and 4 bases from J, with 12 bases between. Germline CDR1 LGHNA, CDR2 YNFKEQ. TCRdb keeps only in-frame clones here, not all; method: immunoSEQ multiplex PCR. Among some 93,000 clones listed, 95% were seen once. Source material: T cells isolated from PBMCs. The sequence came from a human donor in good health. The gene calls are TRBV4-2 and TRBJ1-2; the D gene is possibly TRBD1 (6 bases). Here the CDR3 reads CASSQEPGDSYGYTF. In DNA form, the CDR3 reads TGTGCCAGCAGCCAAGAACCAGGGGATTCCTATGGCTACACCTTC.